These 25 T cell receptor beta chains were all obtained from the same sample, sequenced in a study of blood T cell repertoires in COVID-19. The data were produced by immunoSEQ multiplex PCR, yet TCRdb's version contains in-frame clones alone and is incomplete. This sample yields some 380,000 clones, of which 81% are seen a single time; 1.1% belongs to the top ten. Sequenced input: peripheral blood. All receptors come from a human donor with acute or convalescent COVID-19. The donor label of this sample is uncertain.

This chain joins TRBV28 and TRBJ1-1; no reliable D call. The CDR3 length is 14 residues. Looked up from germline, CDR1 is MDHEN and CDR2 is SYDVKM. V was shortened by 3 bases and J by 0 bases, with 8 bases between the two germline ends. The CDR3 spells CASSLQDMNTEAFF. For the CDR3, the DNA is TGTGCCAGCAGTTTGCAGGATATGAACACTGAAGCTTTCTTT.

The V and J genes are TRBV18 and TRBJ1-4; D may be TRBD1 (6 bases). V gave up 2 bases and J gave up 5 bases, with 12 bases separating them. CDR1 is KGHSH, CDR2 LQKENI, per germline. This CDR3 has 15 amino acids. Here the CDR3 reads CASSPTGMGNEKLFF. Here the CDR3 DNA reads TGTGCCAGCTCACCAACAGGGATGGGCAATGAAAAACTGTTTTTT.

This sequence joins TRBV28 and TRBJ1-6; the match to TRBD1 covers 7 bases. V was pared by 8 bases and J by 6 bases, with 10 bases of the junction left unmatched. The germline V gene encodes CDR1 MDHEN and CDR2 SYDVKM. This CDR3 spans 15 amino acids. This CDR3 reads CASRLTGTANSPLHF. The CDR3 DNA is TGTGCCAGCCGCCTAACCGGGACAGCTAATTCACCCCTCCACTTT.

This sequence joins TRBV2 and TRBJ2-7; D is possibly TRBD1 (5 bases). The CDR3 runs 13 residues. CDR1 SNHLY and CDR2 FYNNEI come from the germline V gene. The germline V and J ends were trimmed by 5 bases and 3 bases, with 11 bases remaining between them. CDR3 nucleotides: TGTGCCAGCAGTTTACAGGCTATCTACGAGCAGTACTTC. It encodes CASSLQAIYEQYF.

This rearrangement joins TRBV5-8 to TRBJ2-2, with D possibly matching TRBD2 (6 bases). The ends were cut back, 3 bases at V and 7 bases at J, with 7 bases in the middle. In germline, CDR1 is SGHTS, CDR2 YDEGEE. CDR3 length equals 12 residues. CDR3 sequence (DNA): TGTGCCAGCAGCTGGGGGGTCGGGGAGCTGTTTTTT. It yields the protein CASSWGVGELFF.

This clone was counted between two and nine times. This chain connects TRBV6-5 to TRBJ1-6; perhaps TRBD1 as D (6 bases). The germline V and J ends were trimmed by 7 bases and 6 bases, with 13 bases remaining between them. CDR3 length: 14 amino acids. CDR1 is MNHEY and CDR2 is SVGAGI in the germline V gene. Here the CDR3 reads CASTFTGSNSPLHF. The CDR3 nucleotides are TGTGCCAGCACCTTCACAGGGTCTAATTCACCCCTCCACTTT.

This clone was seen a few times. J is TRBJ2-7 and V is TRBV19, with TRBD2 matching 8 bases. V dropped 6 bases and J dropped 5; count of bases not matched to a gene: 9. The CDR3 has 14 amino acids. The germline V gene encodes CDR1 LNHDA and CDR2 SQIVND (reference sequence). CDR3 DNA: TGTGCCAGTAGCCAGACTAGCGATATCCACGAGCAGTACTTC. Translated, it gives CASSQTSDIHEQYF.

The rearrangement links TRBV3-1 (or the pseudogene TRBV3-2) to TRBJ1-1; 7 nucleotides align to TRBD1. Germline V CDR1 and CDR2: LGHDT, YNNKEL (reference sequence). This CDR3 spans 16 amino acids. V trimming: 2 bases; J trimming: 5 bases; junction bases outside the gene matches: 11. The CDR3 spells CASSQHQQGSRTEAFF. The CDR3, as DNA: TGTGCCAGCAGCCAACATCAACAGGGGTCAAGGACTGAAGCTTTCTTT.

This chain joins TRBV12-3 or TRBV12-4 and TRBJ1-3; D perhaps matches TRBD1 (6 bases). Trimming shortened V by 6 bases and J by 2 bases, and 8 bases separated the two germline ends. The CDR3 has 13 amino acids. Here the CDR3 DNA reads TGTGCCAGCAGGAAGGGGGCTGGAAACACCATATATTTT. Amino acids: CASRKGAGNTIYF.

This rearrangement joins TRBV19 to TRBJ1-2, with 7 bases that match TRBD1. Germline values: CDR1 LNHDA, CDR2 SQIVND (reference sequence). This CDR3 is 14 amino acids long. Trimming took 4 bases from V and 7 from J; bases not matched to a gene: 9. CDR3 sequence reads: CASSNTGDLAGYTF. CDR3 DNA sequence: TGTGCCAGTAGTAACACAGGGGATCTTGCTGGCTACACCTTC.

The genes are TRBV2 and TRBJ1-4; TRBD1 aligns across 9 bases. Germline CDR1 reads SNHLY; CDR2 reads FYNNEI. This CDR3 comprises 15 residues. V shed 7 bases and J 8 bases; nucleotides not matched to a gene: 11. CDR3 loop: CASTLLGTGREKLFF. CDR3 sequence (DNA): TGTGCCAGCACCCTACTTGGGACAGGGCGAGAAAAACTGTTTTTT.

This rearrangement joins TRBV27 to TRBJ1-3, with a weak D call TRBD1 (5 bases). V lost 6 bases and J lost 0, with 9 bases in between. Germline values: CDR1 MNHEY, CDR2 SMNVEV (reference sequence). The CDR3 is made up of 14 amino acids. The DNA of the CDR3 is TGTGCCAGCAGCAGGGCCGTCTCTGGAAACACCATATATTTT. This encodes CASSRAVSGNTIYF.

CDR3 residues: CASMRQGFANEKLFF. The CDR3 DNA sequence: TGTGCCAGCATGAGACAGGGGTTCGCTAATGAAAAACTGTTTTTT. The chain joins TRBV2 to TRBJ1-4; 8 bases line up with TRBD1. There are 15 residues in the CDR3. After removal of 7 bases from V and 3 bases from J, the junction contained 7 bases not matched to a gene. Germline V CDR1 and CDR2: SNHLY, FYNNEI.

This clone was counted a few times. CDR3 nucleotides: TGTGCCAGCAGCCCCCTCCCGGGGTCTGGGGCCAACGTCCTGACTTTC. It encodes CASSPLPGSGANVLTF. The V call is TRBV14, the J call TRBJ2-6; D perhaps matches TRBD2 (5 bases). The CDR3 totals 16 residues. V lost 4 bases, J lost 1 base, and 11 bases lay in between. The germline CDR1 and CDR2 sequences are SGHDN and FVKESK.

The chain combines TRBV10-3 with TRBJ2-5; weak D call: TRBD2 (5 bases). Per the germline V gene, CDR1 is ENHRY and CDR2 is SYGVKD. The V gene lost 5 bases and the J gene lost 2 bases, with 12 bases spanning the gap. This CDR3 is 14 amino acids long. The CDR3 protein is CAISTTGGQETQYF. In DNA form, the CDR3 reads TGTGCCATCAGTACCACTGGCGGGCAAGAGACCCAGTACTTC.

This chain uses TRBV10-3 with TRBJ1-3; 7 bases align to TRBD1. The CDR3 has 17 amino acids. The V and J ends lost 0 bases and 4 bases, in that order; junction bases with no gene match: 9. CDR1 and CDR2 from the germline V gene are ENHRY and SYGVKD. The CDR3 loop is CAISESAGTARGNTIYF. The CDR3 nucleotides read TGTGCCATCAGTGAGTCAGCCGGGACAGCGCGAGGAAACACCATATATTTT.

As DNA, the CDR3 is TGTGCCAGCAGCTTGTCTTTTGGGGCCAGGAACACTGAAGCTTTCTTT. Translated: CASSLSFGARNTEAFF. The chain is built from TRBV7-8 and TRBJ1-1, with D possibly matching TRBD1 (5 bases). V was cut by 3 bases and J by 1 base, with 15 bases left in between. This CDR3 region has 16 residues. CDR1 and CDR2 from the germline V gene are SGHVS and FQNEAQ.

The chain joins TRBV2 to TRBJ1-5; TRBD1 matches at 7 bases. The ends lost 3 bases at V and 0 bases at J; junction bases unmatched: 14. Germline V gene lookup returns CDR1 SNHLY and CDR2 FYNNEI. The CDR3 is 19 amino acids. The CDR3 DNA reads TGTGCCAGCAGTGAGCGGGACAGCCTCTTGAAATATAGCAATCAGCCCCAGCATTTT. Amino acids: CASSERDSLLKYSNQPQHF.

The J gene is TRBJ2-5, the V gene TRBV10-1; TRBD2 matches at 11 bases. Per the germline V gene, CDR1 is WNHNN and CDR2 is SYGVQD (reference sequence). CDR3 length: 18 amino acids. V dropped 0 bases and J dropped 1; count of bases not matched to a gene: 7. The CDR3 region is CASSESKLAGGLQETQYF. As DNA, the CDR3 is TGCGCCAGCAGTGAGTCGAAGCTAGCGGGGGGCCTCCAAGAGACCCAGTACTTC.

The rearrangement joins TRBV6-2 or TRBV6-3 to TRBJ1-2, with 9 bases fitting TRBD1. The CDR3 sequence is 19 residues long. J gave up 2 bases and V 0 bases, and 13 bases lay outside the gene matches. Looked up from germline, CDR1 is MNHEY and CDR2 is SVGEGT. The CDR3 here is CASSYSQNRGRDRNYGYTF. Written as DNA, the CDR3 is TGTGCCAGCAGTTACTCGCAAAACAGGGGGCGAGATCGGAACTATGGCTACACCTTC.

The V and J genes are TRBV19 and TRBJ1-1; D perhaps matches TRBD1 (6 bases). The germline V and J ends were trimmed by 6 bases and 11 bases, with 19 bases remaining between them. Germline CDR1 reads LNHDA; CDR2 reads SQIVND (reference sequence). This CDR3 comprises 13 residues. The CDR3 region is CASRRQVPSEAFF. CDR3 coding DNA: TGTGCCAGTAGACGACAGGTACCGTCGGAGGCTTTCTTT.

The V gene is TRBV6-5, the J gene TRBJ1-2; tentative D call: TRBD1 (5 bases). The germline gives CDR1 MNHEY, CDR2 SVGAGI. V was cut by 6 bases and J by 7 bases, with 18 bases left in between. This CDR3 has 14 residues. Here the CDR3 DNA reads TGTGCCAGCAGGCAAGCCCCTGGCAGGGCTGGCTACACCTTC. Its translation is CASRQAPGRAGYTF.

The chain carries TRBV4-1 and TRBJ2-3; 7 bases match TRBD2. The CDR3 is 14 residues long. V dropped 2 bases and J dropped 6; count of bases not matched to a gene: 5. CDR1 and CDR2 from the germline V gene are MGHRA and YSYEKL. The CDR3 DNA sequence: TGCGCCAGCAGCCAAAAAGCGGGACCGGATACGCAGTATTTT. This sequence encodes CASSQKAGPDTQYF.

The gene calls are TRBV20-1 and TRBJ1-4, with TRBD1 identical over 9 bases. Trimming cost V 3 bases and J 8 bases; bases outside gene matches: 10. This CDR3 comprises 15 residues. Germline CDR1 DFQATT, CDR2 SNEGSKA (reference sequence). The CDR3, as DNA: TGCAGTGCTAGTCCTCCGGGACAGGGTGGGGAAAAACTGTTTTTT. It codes for CSASPPGQGGEKLFF.

The chain links TRBV7-6 to TRBJ1-2, with D tentatively TRBD1 (6 bases). Per germline, CDR1 SGHVS and CDR2 FNYEAQ. The CDR3 loop spans 13 amino acids. V was pared by 5 bases and J by 8 bases, with 15 bases between. The CDR3 DNA sequence: TGTGCCAGCAGCCAGGGCGGGGGCTCGGGCTACACCTTC. Protein product: CASSQGGGSGYTF.